Presented here are 10 T cell receptor beta chains from one specimen sequenced in a study of shared clonotypes between healthy human individuals. The data were produced by immunoSEQ multiplex PCR, yet TCRdb's version contains in-frame clones alone and is incomplete. The sample carries roughly 1 million clones, roughly 75% recorded once. The sequencing input was memory CD4+ T cells sorted from blood. Subset meaning: CD45RA-negative fraction. These TCRs come from a man between 18 and 29 years old in good health.

This chain links TRBV5-6 with TRBJ1-2; D is uncertain. The germline CDR1 and CDR2 sequences are SGHDT and YYEEEE. The CDR3 covers 15 residues. Trimming cost V 4 bases and J 5 bases, with 18 bases left between them. The CDR3 DNA reads as TGTGCCAGCAGCACTTTGTATTCGGGGATATATGGCTACACCTTC. This codes for CASSTLYSGIYGYTF.

In its sample, this clone was seen once. The chain recombines TRBV18 with TRBJ2-2; the match to TRBD1 covers 8 bases. The CDR3 has 14 amino acids. V gave up 6 bases and J gave up 6 bases; unmatched junction bases: 6. Looked up from germline, CDR1 is KGHSH and CDR2 is LQKENI. CDR3: CASSPVTGAGELFF. CDR3 sequence (DNA): TGTGCCAGCTCCCCCGTGACAGGGGCCGGGGAGCTGTTTTTT.

V is TRBV7-2 and J is TRBJ2-7, with D perhaps assigned TRBD1 or TRBD2 (5 bases each). Trimming left V 0 bases short and J 6 bases short, with 15 bases between. Germline CDR1 is SGHTA and CDR2 is FQGNSA. This CDR3 has 15 residues. This CDR3 reads CASSLAALGVREQYF. CDR3 in DNA: TGTGCCAGCAGCTTAGCGGCTTTGGGGGTTCGCGAGCAGTACTTC.

The chain recombines TRBV10-3 with TRBJ1-1, with D perhaps TRBD1 (5 bases). The length of the CDR3 is 15 residues. Germline V CDR1 and CDR2: ENHRY, SYGVKD. The V end lost 3 bases, the J end lost 3 bases, and 14 bases lay between the germline ends. CDR3 DNA: TGTGCCATCAGTGAACGGGCAGGGTTATACACTGAAGCTTTCTTT. This gives the protein CAISERAGLYTEAFF.

The chain joins TRBV10-3 to TRBJ2-5, with 14 nucleotides matching TRBD2. Looked up from germline, CDR1 is ENHRY and CDR2 is SYGVKD. V gave up 5 bases and J gave up 0 bases; unmatched junction bases: 5. The CDR3 has 17 amino acids. CDR3 sequence reads: CAISRGLAGANQETQYF. The CDR3 DNA follows: TGTGCCATCAGTAGGGGACTAGCGGGGGCGAACCAAGAGACCCAGTACTTC.

V gene TRBV4-1 combines with J gene TRBJ2-3; 7 positions agree with TRBD2. The length of the CDR3 is 17 residues. CDR1 is MGHRA and CDR2 is YSYEKL in the germline V gene. Trimming removed 1 base from V and 2 bases from J; junction bases left unmatched: 9. In DNA form, the CDR3 reads TGCGCCAGCAGCCAAGGGTTGGGAGGGTCCTACACAGATACGCAGTATTTT. Encoded protein: CASSQGLGGSYTDTQYF.

A single count supports this clone. The chain couples TRBV6-1 to TRBJ1-2; D is uncertain. The CDR3 sequence is 13 residues long. V shed 8 bases and J shed 1 base, with 11 bases lying between them. Germline V gene sequence: CDR1 MNHNS, CDR2 SASEGT. The CDR3 bases are TGTGCCAGCGGACGGACTCTTAACTATGGCTACACCTTC. Its translation: CASGRTLNYGYTF.

The CDR3 DNA is TGTGCCATCAGTGAGGCCCCCGGAGTAACCTATGGCTACACCTTC. Its translation is CAISEAPGVTYGYTF. The V and J genes are TRBV10-3 and TRBJ1-2; D unresolved. The CDR3 has 15 residues. V was cut by 2 bases and J by 4 bases, with 14 bases left in between. Germline V gene data show CDR1 as ENHRY and CDR2 as SYGVKD.

The chain uses TRBV7-2 and TRBJ1-6; possible D gene TRBD1, 5 bases. Trimming left V 4 bases short and J 10 bases short, with 11 bases between. The CDR3 consists of 13 residues. CDR1 SGHTA and CDR2 FQGNSA come from the germline V gene. The CDR3 sequence is CASSSTEGSPLHF. The CDR3 region has the DNA TGTGCCAGCAGCTCAACCGAGGGGTCACCCCTCCACTTT. Supplemented by reference TRBV7-2 and TRBJ1-6, the full variable domain reads GAGVSQSPSNKVTEKGKDVELRCDPISGHTALYWYRQSLGQGLEFLIYFQGNSAPDKSGLPSDRFSAERTGGSVSTLTIQRTQQEDSAVYLCASSSTEGSPLHFGNGTRLTVT.

The chain joins TRBV5-6 to TRBJ2-1; TRBD2 agrees at 7 bases. This CDR3 region has 18 residues. Trimming removed 0 bases from V and 3 bases from J; junction bases left unmatched: 12. In germline, CDR1 is SGHDT, CDR2 YYEEEE. CDR3 loop: CASSLGLVRGVFYNEQFF. CDR3 coding DNA: TGTGCCAGCAGCTTGGGCCTGGTTCGGGGGGTTTTCTACAATGAGCAGTTCTTC.